These 24 T cell receptor beta chains came from one sample sequenced in a study of shared clonotypes between healthy human individuals. The method was immunoSEQ multiplex PCR; TCRdb's version includes in-frame clones alone and lacks a portion of them. The top ten clones hold around 13% of a sample with approximately 500,000 clones, approximately 85% of them seen once. Sequenced: PBMCs. All receptors come from a woman between 40 and 50 years old in good health. Some clones in this sample may be carry-over from other donors' samples.

The chain links TRBV27 to TRBJ2-3, with D unresolved. CDR1 is MNHEY and CDR2 is SMNVEV in the germline V gene (reference sequence). This CDR3 spans 11 amino acids. Trimming left V 2 bases short and J 8 bases short, with 5 bases between. The CDR3 DNA is TGTGCCAGCAGTTTACTGGTTACGCAGTATTTT. It encodes CASSLLVTQYF.

This chain uses TRBV9 with TRBJ2-7; tentatively, D is TRBD1 (5 bases). V lost 2 bases and J 6 bases, leaving 9 bases between the germline ends. Germline CDR1 is SGDLS and CDR2 is YYNGEE. The CDR3 sequence is 12 residues long. The CDR3 reads CASSVGLGEQYF. The CDR3 coding sequence is TGTGCCAGCAGCGTGGGGCTGGGCGAGCAGTACTTC.

This clone was observed a few times. The chain carries TRBV10-1 and TRBJ1-3; D not resolved. CDR1 is WNHNN, CDR2 SYGVQD, per germline (reference sequence). The CDR3 spans 15 residues. The ends were cut back, 2 bases at V and 6 bases at J, with 14 bases in the middle. The CDR3: CASSEHRSFANTIYF. For the CDR3, the DNA is TGCGCCAGCAGTGAGCATCGGAGTTTCGCAAACACCATATATTTT.

This chain joins TRBV6-1 and TRBJ2-5; 10 nucleotides line up with TRBD1. The last part of the DNA fits TRBJ2-7 better; the J call may be wrong. CDR1 is MNHNS and CDR2 is SASEGT in the germline V gene. The CDR3 runs to 14 residues. The CDR3: CASRRTGGSYEQYF. CDR3 DNA: TGTGCCAGCAGAAGGACAGGGGGCTCCTACGAGCAGTACTTC.

The chain recombines TRBV19 with TRBJ2-2, with D perhaps given as TRBD1 or TRBD2 (6 bases each). This CDR3 is 15 amino acids long. Trimming took 7 bases from V and 6 from J, leaving 18 bases between them. Germline-derived CDR1 and CDR2 are LNHDA and SQIVND (reference sequence). The CDR3 nucleotides are TGTGCCAGTACCATGAAGGGGGGTCCCCCCGGGGAGCTGTTTTTT. This encodes CASTMKGGPPGELFF.

The chain recombines TRBV27 with TRBJ1-2; maybe TRBD1 (6 bases). The CDR3 spans 17 residues. Germline loops: CDR1 MNHEY, CDR2 SMNVEV (reference sequence). V was trimmed by 5 bases and J by 6 bases, leaving 25 bases between them. The CDR3 bases are TGTGCCAGCAGTCGCACAGGGATACTGGCGTTTGGAAATGGCTACACCTTC. Encoded protein: CASSRTGILAFGNGYTF.

Only a few counts were recorded for this clone. The V gene is TRBV7-3, the J gene TRBJ1-1; 8 positions match TRBD1. V shed 6 bases, J shed 0 bases, and the junction held 3 bases outside the gene matches. Germline V CDR1 and CDR2: SGHTA, FQGTGA. The CDR3 is 14 residues long. CDR3 amino acids: CASSLDRVNTEAFF. DNA for the CDR3: TGTGCCAGCAGTCTGGACAGGGTGAACACTGAAGCTTTCTTT.

This clone was counted once. The CDR3 loop is CASSHFPGTGSSYEQYF. In DNA form, the CDR3 reads TGTGCCAGCAGCCACTTCCCCGGGACAGGGAGCTCCTACGAGCAGTACTTC. This rearrangement joins TRBV14 to TRBJ2-7; TRBD1 aligns across 9 bases. The CDR3 runs to 17 residues. V lost 3 bases, J lost 0 bases, and 9 bases stayed unmatched. Germline V gene lookup returns CDR1 SGHDN and CDR2 FVKESK.

The chain combines TRBV6-5 with TRBJ2-3; D is ambiguous. With 8 bases removed from V and 3 bases from J, the gap between germline ends came to 18 bases. Germline CDR1 and CDR2: MNHEY and SVGAGI. The CDR3 runs 15 residues. The CDR3 protein is CASAASRSVTDTQYF. The CDR3 nucleotides read TGTGCCAGCGCCGCTTCAAGGTCCGTAACAGATACGCAGTATTTT.

CDR3 sequence reads: CASSIGRKETQYF. As DNA, the CDR3 is TGTGCCAGCTCTATCGGCAGAAAAGAGACCCAGTACTTC. The V and J genes are TRBV2 and TRBJ2-5; D gene ambiguous. There are 13 residues in the CDR3. Germline V lookup: CDR1 SNHLY, CDR2 FYNNEI. V was trimmed by 8 bases and J by 3 bases, leaving 13 bases between them. The full variable domain, with the rest looked up from reference TRBV2 and TRBJ2-5, is EPEVTQTPSHQVTQMGQEVILRCVPISNHLYFYWYRQILGQKVEFLVSFYNNEISEKSEIFDDQFSVERPDGSNFTLKIRSTKLEDSAMYFCASSIGRKETQYFGPGTRLLVL.

The chain joins TRBV11-2 to TRBJ1-1; a possible D gene is TRBD1 (5 bases). V was shortened by 5 bases and J by 5 bases, with 15 bases between the two germline ends. There are 14 residues in the CDR3. Germline CDR1 reads SGHAT; CDR2 reads FQNNGV. This CDR3 is CASSPRGAWTEAFF. The CDR3 DNA sequence: TGTGCCAGCAGCCCTCGAGGGGCTTGGACTGAAGCTTTCTTT.

The V and J genes are TRBV28 and TRBJ2-5; D may be TRBD2 (5 bases). V was trimmed by 6 bases and J by 7 bases, leaving 21 bases between them. CDR3 length equals 15 residues. Germline-derived CDR1 and CDR2 are MDHEN and SYDVKM. The CDR3 nucleotides read TGTGCCAGCAGCCGTAAACTAGGTCTTATAGGGACCCAGTACTTC. Protein product: CASSRKLGLIGTQYF.

About this clone itself: This likely traces to a read error, being one base from a far larger clone. The rearrangement uses TRBV23-1 and TRBJ2-4, with a tentative D call TRBD2 (6 bases). TRBV23-1 is treated as an ORF (open reading frame) with a function not yet certain. This CDR3 has 17 amino acids. V was trimmed by 6 bases and J by 0 bases, leaving 18 bases between them. The CDR3 DNA follows: TGCGCCAGCAGGGGCGGGACCTCCTGTCTAGCCAAAAACATTCAGTACTTC. Amino acids: CASRGGTSCLAKNIQYF.

The genes are TRBV27 and TRBJ2-3; possible D gene TRBD1, 5 bases. V lost 4 bases to trimming and J lost 4 bases, with 12 bases between them. The CDR3 is made up of 14 amino acids. The germline gives CDR1 MNHEY, CDR2 SMNVEV (reference sequence). The CDR3 is CASSSPLGPDTQYF. For the CDR3, the DNA is TGTGCCAGCAGTTCTCCCCTGGGGCCAGATACGCAGTATTTT.

The rearrangement uses TRBV7-2 and TRBJ2-1; D gene unclear. V gave up 5 bases and J gave up 3 bases, with 5 bases separating them. Germline V CDR1 and CDR2: SGHTA, FQGNSA. CDR3 length: 12 residues. CDR3 bases: TGTGCCAGCAGCGTCTACTACAATGAGCAGTTCTTC. Protein sequence: CASSVYYNEQFF.

This chain connects TRBV19 to TRBJ2-7; 8 bases line up with TRBD1. Germline loops: CDR1 LNHDA, CDR2 SQIVND (reference sequence). The V segment lost 4 bases and the J segment 3 bases; nucleotides outside the gene matches: 8. The CDR3 loop spans 15 amino acids. The CDR3 loop reads CASSTGGQALYEQYF. CDR3 in DNA: TGTGCCAGTAGTACAGGGGGACAGGCTCTCTACGAGCAGTACTTC.

The chain couples TRBV27 to TRBJ1-1, with 9 bases lining up with TRBD1. The V and J ends lost 5 bases and 0 bases, in that order; junction bases with no gene match: 7. This CDR3 has 16 residues. Germline CDR1 reads MNHEY; CDR2 reads SMNVEV (reference sequence). The CDR3 nucleotides are TGTGCCAGCAGTCTCACAGGGGGCCGGATGAACACTGAAGCTTTCTTT. It codes for CASSLTGGRMNTEAFF.

J is TRBJ2-5 and V is TRBV5-6, with D tentatively TRBD1 (5 bases). The CDR3 is made up of 15 amino acids. V was trimmed by 3 bases and J by 1 base, leaving 13 bases between them. Germline CDR1 and CDR2: SGHDT and YYEEEE. The CDR3 coding sequence is TGTGCCAGCAGCTACGTGTGGGGCAGCCAAGAGACCCAGTACTTC. Translation: CASSYVWGSQETQYF.

CDR3 sequence reads: CASSSGTEMNTEAFF. The CDR3 coding sequence is TGTGCCAGCAGCTCCGGGACAGAGATGAACACTGAAGCTTTCTTT. The chain joins TRBV2 to TRBJ1-1, with TRBD1 matching 7 bases. Trimming took 6 bases from V and 0 from J; bases not matched to a gene: 7. The CDR3 contains 15 residues. CDR1 and CDR2 (germline): SNHLY, FYNNEI. Looking up the rest from reference TRBV2 and TRBJ1-1 gives the full variable domain: EPEVTQTPSHQVTQMGQEVILRCVPISNHLYFYWYRQILGQKVEFLVSFYNNEISEKSEIFDDQFSVERPDGSNFTLKIRSTKLEDSAMYFCASSSGTEMNTEAFFGQGTRLTVV.

This clone came up a few times. The rearrangement uses TRBV10-1 and TRBJ2-7; D gene ambiguous. V lost 5 bases to trimming and J lost 0 bases, with 8 bases between them. CDR1 and CDR2 from the germline V gene are WNHNN and SYGVQD (reference sequence). CDR3 length: 13 amino acids. The CDR3 sequence: CASSSSNSYEQYF. In nucleotides, the CDR3 is TGCGCCAGCAGTTCAAGCAACTCCTACGAGCAGTACTTC.

CDR3 amino acids: CASSAGEGQPQHF. For the CDR3, the DNA is TGCGCCAGCAGTGCTGGAGAGGGGCAGCCCCAGCATTTT. V is TRBV10-2 and J is TRBJ1-5; a possible D gene is TRBD1 (5 bases). Germline V lookup: CDR1 WSHSY, CDR2 SAAADI. This CDR3 contains 13 residues. Trimming left V 4 bases short and J 7 bases short, with 11 bases between.

The DNA for the CDR3 is TGCGCCAGCAGCTTGGACGCGGGGAACACCGGGGAGCTGTTTTTT. This translates into CASSLDAGNTGELFF. This sequence joins TRBV5-1 and TRBJ2-2; D perhaps matches TRBD2 (5 bases). Trimming took off 0 bases at V and 1 base at J, with 7 bases between the two ends. CDR1 and CDR2 from the germline V gene are SGHRS and YFSETQ. The CDR3 runs to 15 residues.

This chain uses TRBV7-9 with TRBJ2-1; TRBD2 agrees at 10 bases. With V trimmed by 5 bases and J by 6 bases, 7 bases remained unmatched. The CDR3 length is 15 residues. Germline CDR1 and CDR2: SEHNR and FQNEAQ (reference sequence). CDR3 residues: CASSPPSGRGNEQFF. The CDR3 DNA follows: TGTGCCAGCAGCCCCCCCAGCGGGAGGGGCAATGAGCAGTTCTTC.

The genes are TRBV2 and TRBJ2-2; the match to TRBD2 covers 10 bases. The CDR3 length is 15 residues. Looked up from germline, CDR1 is SNHLY and CDR2 is FYNNEI. J gave up 8 bases and V 4 bases, and 7 bases lay outside the gene matches. CDR3 residues: CASSGLAGGRGELFF. For the CDR3, the DNA is TGTGCCAGCAGTGGTTTAGCGGGAGGTCGGGGGGAGCTGTTTTTT.